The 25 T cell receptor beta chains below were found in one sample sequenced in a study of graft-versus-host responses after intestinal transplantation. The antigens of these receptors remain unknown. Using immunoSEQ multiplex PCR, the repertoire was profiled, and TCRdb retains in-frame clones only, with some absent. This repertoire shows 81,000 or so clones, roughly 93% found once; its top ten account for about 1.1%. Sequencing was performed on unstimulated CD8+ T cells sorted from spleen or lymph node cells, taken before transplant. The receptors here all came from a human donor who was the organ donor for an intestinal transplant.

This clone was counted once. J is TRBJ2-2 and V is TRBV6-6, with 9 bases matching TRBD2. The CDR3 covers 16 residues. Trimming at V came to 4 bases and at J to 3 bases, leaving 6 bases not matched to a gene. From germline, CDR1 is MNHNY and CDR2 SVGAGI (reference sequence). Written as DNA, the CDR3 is TGTGCCAGCAGTTTGGGGCTAGCGGGACACACCGGGGAGCTGTTTTTT. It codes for CASSLGLAGHTGELFF.

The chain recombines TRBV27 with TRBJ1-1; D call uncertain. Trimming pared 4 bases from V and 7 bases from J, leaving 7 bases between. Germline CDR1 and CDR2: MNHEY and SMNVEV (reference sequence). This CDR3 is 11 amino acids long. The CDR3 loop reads CASSSSSEAFF. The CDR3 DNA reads TGTGCCAGCAGTTCCTCTAGTGAAGCTTTCTTT.

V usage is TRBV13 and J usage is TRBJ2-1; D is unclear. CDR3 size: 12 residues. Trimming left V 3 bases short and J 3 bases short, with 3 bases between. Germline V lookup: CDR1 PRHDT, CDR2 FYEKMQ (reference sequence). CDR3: CASSFYYNEQFF. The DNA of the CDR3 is TGTGCCAGCAGCTTTTACTACAATGAGCAGTTCTTC.

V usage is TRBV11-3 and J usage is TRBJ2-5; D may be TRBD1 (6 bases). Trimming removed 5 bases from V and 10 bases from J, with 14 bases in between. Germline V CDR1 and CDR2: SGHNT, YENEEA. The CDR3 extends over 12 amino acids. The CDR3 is CASSGQTGVQYF. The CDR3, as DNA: TGTGCCAGCAGCGGACAGACAGGAGTCCAGTACTTC.

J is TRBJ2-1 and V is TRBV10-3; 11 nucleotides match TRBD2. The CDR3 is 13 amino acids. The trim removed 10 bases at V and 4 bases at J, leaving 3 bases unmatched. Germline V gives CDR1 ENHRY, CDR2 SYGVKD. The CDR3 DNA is TGTGCCACCCTAGCGGGGGGTTACAATGAGCAGTTCTTC. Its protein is CATLAGGYNEQFF.

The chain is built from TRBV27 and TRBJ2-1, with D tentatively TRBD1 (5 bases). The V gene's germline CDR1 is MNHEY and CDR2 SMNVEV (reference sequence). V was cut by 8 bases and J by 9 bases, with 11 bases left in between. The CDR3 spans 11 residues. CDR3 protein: CASQGVGEQFF. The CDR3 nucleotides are TGTGCCAGCCAAGGGGTGGGTGAGCAGTTCTTC.

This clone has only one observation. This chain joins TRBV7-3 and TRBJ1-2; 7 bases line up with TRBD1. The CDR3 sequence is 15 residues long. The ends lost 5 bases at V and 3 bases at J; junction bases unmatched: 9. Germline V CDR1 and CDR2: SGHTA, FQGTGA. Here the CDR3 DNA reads TGTGCCAGCAGCCCAAGGGGGCAGGGAGACTATGGCTACACCTTC. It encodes CASSPRGQGDYGYTF.

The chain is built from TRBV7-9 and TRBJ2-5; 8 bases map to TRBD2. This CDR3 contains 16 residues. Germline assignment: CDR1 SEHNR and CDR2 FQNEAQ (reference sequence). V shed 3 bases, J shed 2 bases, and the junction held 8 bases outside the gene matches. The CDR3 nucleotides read TGTGCCAGCAGCTTCGGACTAGCACATTTTCAAGAGACCCAGTACTTC. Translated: CASSFGLAHFQETQYF. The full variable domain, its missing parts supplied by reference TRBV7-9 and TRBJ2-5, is DTGVSQNPRHKITKRGQNVTFRCDPISEHNRLYWYRQTLGQGPEFLTYFQNEAQLEKSRLLSDRFSAERPKGSFSTLEIQRTEQGDSAMYLCASSFGLAHFQETQYFGPGTRLLVL.

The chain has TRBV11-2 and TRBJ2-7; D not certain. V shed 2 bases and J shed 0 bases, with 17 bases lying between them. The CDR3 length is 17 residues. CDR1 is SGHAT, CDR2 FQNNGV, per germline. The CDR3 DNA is TGTGCCAGCAGCTTATGGTTTTCTAGACTTATCTCCTACGAGCAGTACTTC. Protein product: CASSLWFSRLISYEQYF.

CDR3 in amino acids: CASSLNRGLKLFF. The CDR3 nucleotides read TGTGCCAGCAGTTTAAACAGGGGATTAAAACTGTTTTTT. The chain has TRBV28 and TRBJ1-4, with TRBD1 identical over 7 bases. Trimming took 2 bases from V and 10 from J; bases not matched to a gene: 4. This CDR3 contains 13 residues. Germline V CDR1 and CDR2: MDHEN, SYDVKM.

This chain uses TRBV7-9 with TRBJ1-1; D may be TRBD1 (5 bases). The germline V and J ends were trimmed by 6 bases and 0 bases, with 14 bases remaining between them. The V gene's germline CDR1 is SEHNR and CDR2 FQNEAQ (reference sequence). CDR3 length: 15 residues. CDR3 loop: CASRPGDGLNTEAFF. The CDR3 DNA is TGTGCCAGCAGACCGGGGGACGGATTGAACACTGAAGCTTTCTTT.

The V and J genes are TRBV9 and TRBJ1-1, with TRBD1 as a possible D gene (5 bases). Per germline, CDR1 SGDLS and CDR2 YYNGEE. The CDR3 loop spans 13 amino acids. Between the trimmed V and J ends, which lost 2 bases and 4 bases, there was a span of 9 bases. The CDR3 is CASSVGGATEAFF. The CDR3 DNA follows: TGTGCCAGCAGCGTGGGGGGAGCCACTGAAGCTTTCTTT. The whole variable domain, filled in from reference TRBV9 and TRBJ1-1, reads DSGVTQTPKHLITATGQRVTLRCSPRSGDLSVYWYQQSLDQGLQFLIQYYNGEERAKGNILERFSAQQFPDLHSELNLSSLELGDSALYFCASSVGGATEAFFGQGTRLTVV.

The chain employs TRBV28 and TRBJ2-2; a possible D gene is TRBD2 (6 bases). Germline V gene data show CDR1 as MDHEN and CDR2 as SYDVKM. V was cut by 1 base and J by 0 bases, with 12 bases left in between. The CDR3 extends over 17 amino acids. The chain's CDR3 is CASSLLASVPNTGELFF. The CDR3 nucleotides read TGTGCCAGCAGTTTATTGGCTAGCGTCCCGAACACCGGGGAGCTGTTTTTT.

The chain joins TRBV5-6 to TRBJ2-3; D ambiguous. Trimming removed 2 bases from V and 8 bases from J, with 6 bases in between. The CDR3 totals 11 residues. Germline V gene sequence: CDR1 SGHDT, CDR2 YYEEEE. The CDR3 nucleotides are TGTGCCAGCAGCTTTTCAGGTACGCAGTATTTT. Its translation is CASSFSGTQYF.

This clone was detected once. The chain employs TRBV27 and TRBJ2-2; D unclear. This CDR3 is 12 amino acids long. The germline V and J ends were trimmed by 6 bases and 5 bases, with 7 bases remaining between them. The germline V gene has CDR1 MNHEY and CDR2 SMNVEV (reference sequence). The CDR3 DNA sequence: TGTGCCAGCAGGCCTGAGACCGGGGAGCTGTTTTTT. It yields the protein CASRPETGELFF.

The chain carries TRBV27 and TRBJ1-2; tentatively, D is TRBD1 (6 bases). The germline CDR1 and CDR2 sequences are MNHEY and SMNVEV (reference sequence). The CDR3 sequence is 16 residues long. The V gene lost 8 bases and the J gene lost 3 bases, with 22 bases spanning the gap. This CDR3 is CASGPQGFIKDYGYTF. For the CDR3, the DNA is TGTGCCAGCGGCCCACAGGGATTCATCAAGGACTATGGCTACACCTTC.

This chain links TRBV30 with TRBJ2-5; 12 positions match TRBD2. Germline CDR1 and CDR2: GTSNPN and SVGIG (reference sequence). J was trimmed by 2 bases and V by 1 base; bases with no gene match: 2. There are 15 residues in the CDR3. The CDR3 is CAWSETSGGQETQYF. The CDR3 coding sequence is TGTGCCTGGAGTGAGACTAGCGGGGGACAAGAGACCCAGTACTTC. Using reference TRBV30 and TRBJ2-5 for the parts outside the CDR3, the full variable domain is SQTIHQWPATLVQPVGSPLSLECTVEGTSNPNLYWYRQAAGRGLQLLFYSVGIGQISSEVPQNLSASRPQDRQFILSSKKLLLSDSGFYLCAWSETSGGQETQYFGPGTRLLVL.

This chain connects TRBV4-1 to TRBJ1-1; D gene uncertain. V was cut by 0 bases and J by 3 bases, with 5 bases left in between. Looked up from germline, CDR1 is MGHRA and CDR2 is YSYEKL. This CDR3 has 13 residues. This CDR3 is CASSQDVYTEAFF. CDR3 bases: TGCGCCAGCAGCCAAGATGTATACACTGAAGCTTTCTTT.

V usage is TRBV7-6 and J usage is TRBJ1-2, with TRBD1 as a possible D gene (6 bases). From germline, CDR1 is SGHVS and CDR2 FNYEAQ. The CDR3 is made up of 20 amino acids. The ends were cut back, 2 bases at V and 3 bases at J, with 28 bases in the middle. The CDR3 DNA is TGTGCCAGCAGCTTAATCTACGCGGCAGGGCGATGGGGGCTTGACTATGGCTACACCTTC. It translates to CASSLIYAAGRWGLDYGYTF.

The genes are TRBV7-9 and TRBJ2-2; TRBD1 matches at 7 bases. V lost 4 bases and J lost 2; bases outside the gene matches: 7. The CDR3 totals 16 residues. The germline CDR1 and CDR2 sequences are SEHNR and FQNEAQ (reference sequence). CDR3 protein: CASSSRQGLNTGELFF. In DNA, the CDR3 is TGTGCCAGCAGCTCCAGACAGGGATTAAACACCGGGGAGCTGTTTTTT.

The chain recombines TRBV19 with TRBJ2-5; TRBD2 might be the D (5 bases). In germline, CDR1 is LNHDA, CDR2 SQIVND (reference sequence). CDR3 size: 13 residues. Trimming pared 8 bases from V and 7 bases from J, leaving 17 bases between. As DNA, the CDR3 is TGTGCCAGTGGAATAGTCGGGAAAGCGACCCAGTACTTC. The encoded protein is CASGIVGKATQYF. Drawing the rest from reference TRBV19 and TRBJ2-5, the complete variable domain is DGGITQSPKYLFRKEGQNVTLSCEQNLNHDAMYWYRQDPGQGLRLIYYSQIVNDFQKGDIAEGYSVSREKKESFPLTVTSAQKNPTAFYLCASGIVGKATQYFGPGTRLLVL.

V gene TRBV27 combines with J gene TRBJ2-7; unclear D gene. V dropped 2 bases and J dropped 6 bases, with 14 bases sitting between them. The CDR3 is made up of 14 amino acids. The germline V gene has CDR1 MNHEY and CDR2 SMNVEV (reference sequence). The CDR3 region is CASSLGFRRSEQYF. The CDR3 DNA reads TGTGCCAGCAGTTTAGGTTTCCGGCGGTCCGAGCAGTACTTC.

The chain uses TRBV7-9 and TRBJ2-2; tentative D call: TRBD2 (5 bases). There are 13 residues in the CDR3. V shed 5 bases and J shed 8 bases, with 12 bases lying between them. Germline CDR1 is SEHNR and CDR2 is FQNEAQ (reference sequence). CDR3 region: CASSERGWGELFF. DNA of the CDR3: TGTGCCAGCAGCGAACGGGGTTGGGGGGAGCTGTTTTTT.

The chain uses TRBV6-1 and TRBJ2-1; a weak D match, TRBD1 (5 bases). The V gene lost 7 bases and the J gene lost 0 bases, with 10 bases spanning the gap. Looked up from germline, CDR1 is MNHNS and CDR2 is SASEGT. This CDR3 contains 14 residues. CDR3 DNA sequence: TGTGCCAGCACTAGACAGATCTCCTACAATGAGCAGTTCTTC. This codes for CASTRQISYNEQFF.

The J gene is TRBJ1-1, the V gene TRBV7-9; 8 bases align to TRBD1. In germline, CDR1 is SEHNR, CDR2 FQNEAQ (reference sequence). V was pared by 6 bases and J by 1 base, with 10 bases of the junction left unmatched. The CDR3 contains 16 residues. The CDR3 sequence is CASRRGQDQTNTEAFF. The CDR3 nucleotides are TGTGCCAGCAGGAGGGGACAGGACCAAACGAACACTGAAGCTTTCTTT.